The rows below give T cell receptor beta chains drawn from one sample of a study of monozygotic twins with inflammatory bowel disease. With the 5' RACE reads reprocessed, TCRdb shows one record per CDR3 protein and no DNA. Here the sample table reports over 350,000 distinct CDR3 sequences. The specimen sequenced was blood. The receptors here all came from a human donor with ulcerative colitis or Crohn's disease, or a healthy co-twin of an affected twin (not recorded which). CDR3s include the opening cysteine and the closing phenylalanine or tryptophan.

j_call: TRBJ2-6; v_call: TRBV20-1; cdr3_aa: CSVREGLAGSGANVLTF
j_call: TRBJ2-2; v_call: TRBV19; cdr3_aa: CASSAWGTNTGELFF
j_call: TRBJ2-5; v_call: TRBV2; cdr3_aa: CATRGDQETQYF
j_call: TRBJ2-1; v_call: TRBV5-1; cdr3_aa: CASSRGTSGGGEQFF
j_call: TRBJ2-7; v_call: TRBV7-2; cdr3_aa: CASSPRTSGGLSYEQYF
j_call: TRBJ1-5; v_call: TRBV6-2/TRBV6-3; cdr3_aa: CASSQDRVGQPQHF
j_call: TRBJ1-1; v_call: TRBV19; cdr3_aa: CASSIDPVDREAFF
j_call: TRBJ2-1; v_call: TRBV24-1; cdr3_aa: CATSQWTSPNEQFF
j_call: TRBJ1-6; v_call: TRBV3-1; cdr3_aa: CASSFRTGSNSPLHF
j_call: TRBJ1-4; v_call: TRBV12-3/TRBV12-4; cdr3_aa: CASSLSGRGEKLFF
j_call: TRBJ1-6; v_call: TRBV5-5; cdr3_aa: CASRQENSPLHF
j_call: TRBJ1-1; v_call: TRBV9; cdr3_aa: CASSLVGGAFEAFF
j_call: TRBJ1-1; v_call: TRBV4-3; cdr3_aa: CASSQDSAQNTEAFF
j_call: TRBJ2-2; v_call: TRBV6-4; cdr3_aa: CASSAGTGDTGELFF
j_call: TRBJ1-5; v_call: TRBV6-2/TRBV6-3; cdr3_aa: CASSTRTGDSQPQHF
j_call: TRBJ1-1; v_call: TRBV27; cdr3_aa: CASSFSAGRWNEAFF
j_call: TRBJ1-5; v_call: TRBV5-1; cdr3_aa: CASSRTAGSNQPQHF
j_call: TRBJ2-5; v_call: TRBV18; cdr3_aa: CASSPPEGGFKTQYF
j_call: TRBJ2-1; v_call: TRBV5-1; cdr3_aa: CASSLGGREYNEQFF
j_call: TRBJ2-1; v_call: TRBV24-1; cdr3_aa: CATSDTTGHIVEQFF
j_call: TRBJ2-1; v_call: TRBV7-9; cdr3_aa: CASSLDPVTGNEQFF
j_call: TRBJ1-1; v_call: TRBV7-9; cdr3_aa: CASSSYGGRDEAFF
j_call: TRBJ2-3; v_call: TRBV10-3; cdr3_aa: CAIRGQADTQYF
j_call: TRBJ1-5; v_call: TRBV4-1; cdr3_aa: CASSQDPSRVGEPQHF
j_call: TRBJ1-2; v_call: TRBV4-1; cdr3_aa: CASSQASAEGNYGYTF
j_call: TRBJ1-6; v_call: TRBV28; cdr3_aa: CASSPPGPNSPLHF
j_call: TRBJ2-5; v_call: TRBV5-1; cdr3_aa: CASSASDRSGETQYF
j_call: TRBJ2-5; v_call: TRBV5-5; cdr3_aa: CASSARDYEETQYF
j_call: TRBJ1-1; v_call: TRBV6-2/TRBV6-3; cdr3_aa: CASSYGSTEAFF
j_call: TRBJ1-6; v_call: TRBV20-1; cdr3_aa: CSARDNGQGLSPLHF
j_call: TRBJ2-7; v_call: TRBV20-1; cdr3_aa: CSAYPGLNYEQYF
j_call: TRBJ1-6; v_call: TRBV28; cdr3_aa: CASRSTVYNSPLHF
j_call: TRBJ1-1; v_call: TRBV5-1; cdr3_aa: CASSLGPGGMDEAFF
j_call: TRBJ1-6; v_call: TRBV20-1; cdr3_aa: CSAKTISSYNSPLHF
j_call: TRBJ2-2; v_call: TRBV6-1; cdr3_aa: CASSAVRGGELFF
j_call: TRBJ2-7; v_call: TRBV5-1; cdr3_aa: CASSFSSGGFPNEQYF
j_call: TRBJ2-7; v_call: TRBV2; cdr3_aa: CASTGLGIGYEQYF
j_call: TRBJ2-2; v_call: TRBV12-3/TRBV12-4; cdr3_aa: CASSRLVAGGELFF
j_call: TRBJ1-5; v_call: TRBV7-3; cdr3_aa: CASSLWEIRCRVPNQPQHF
j_call: TRBJ2-7; v_call: TRBV3-1; cdr3_aa: CASSQVLKGRTGEQYF
j_call: TRBJ2-1; v_call: TRBV6-2/TRBV6-3; cdr3_aa: CASNQAGGPGNEQFF
j_call: TRBJ1-2; v_call: TRBV9; cdr3_aa: CASSARTGGNSGYTF
j_call: TRBJ2-7; v_call: TRBV28; cdr3_aa: CASSPTGPQYEQYF
j_call: TRBJ2-3; v_call: TRBV18; cdr3_aa: CASSPRVIRTDTQYF
j_call: TRBJ1-6; v_call: TRBV7-8; cdr3_aa: CASSFLGRRKLNSPLHF
j_call: TRBJ2-1; v_call: TRBV5-1; cdr3_aa: CASSSDINEQFF
j_call: TRBJ1-2; v_call: TRBV24-1; cdr3_aa: CATSDPRDPYGYTF
j_call: TRBJ1-1; v_call: TRBV12-3/TRBV12-4; cdr3_aa: CASRQQGVGTEAFF
j_call: TRBJ2-7; v_call: TRBV20-1; cdr3_aa: CSATGTEGGEQYF
j_call: TRBJ2-5; v_call: TRBV12-3/TRBV12-4; cdr3_aa: CASSPSPGTPQTQYF
j_call: TRBJ1-1; v_call: TRBV20-1; cdr3_aa: CSARDRGTGMNTEAFF
j_call: TRBJ2-3; v_call: TRBV7-9; cdr3_aa: CAIPGLAKTDTQYF
j_call: TRBJ2-5; v_call: TRBV28; cdr3_aa: CASSAGGDGVGETQYF
j_call: TRBJ2-3; v_call: TRBV27; cdr3_aa: CASSFKEQPRTDTQYF
j_call: TRBJ2-3; v_call: TRBV6-2/TRBV6-3; cdr3_aa: CASSDPGTPRRTDTQYF